This TCR beta chain was obtained from a study of T cells in Graves' hyperthyroidism and ophthalmopathy. This clonotype was detected many times. Germline lookup yields CDR1 LNHNV and CDR2 YYDKDF (reference sequence). J was trimmed by 5 bases and V by 0 bases; bases with no gene match: 17. The CDR3 sequence is 19 residues long. Criteria for exclusion of patients were uncontrolled infection, other autoimmune disease, pregnancy or lactation. Diagnoses were established using clinical symptoms, serum thyroxine and TRAb, thyroid ultrasound and orbital computed tomography. 10 ml of fresh peripheral blood supplied the PBMCs. Regions amplified from RNA transcripts were the TCR beta CDR3 regions. A first-round RT-PCR of the TCR CDR3 used the HTBI primer set. In TCRdb, the multiplex PCR reads were re-called with MiXCR into one record per CDR3 protein. There are roughly 570,000 distinct CDR3 sequences in the sample; approximately 14% occur only once, and about 7% lies in the top ten.

The source material was blood. The J gene is TRBJ2-5, the V gene TRBV15; 8 nucleotides match TRBD2. The TCR comes from a woman in her 30s with Graves' hyperthyroidism. The DNA for the CDR3 is TGTGCCACCAGCAGAGAGTATCGACAGTTTAGCGGGACCGGGGAGACCCAGTACTTC. This translates into CATSREYRQFSGTGETQYF.